This T cell receptor (beta chain) is drawn from a study of T cell clonotyping in hematopoietic cell transplantation. Using immunoSEQ multiplex PCR, the repertoire was profiled, and TCRdb retains in-frame clones only, with some absent. The sample has 75,000 to 95,000 clones, almost 97% seen once; the top ten hold roughly 1.5%. The V end was cut by 1 base, the J end by 5 bases, with 11 bases between. Germline V lookup: CDR1 GTSNPN, CDR2 SVGIG (reference sequence). CDR3 length equals 13 residues. Findings of the study overall: Graft donor and pretransplant recipient Inverse Simpson Index values predicted broader posttransplant TCR diversity. No sorting was done, leaving CD4 and CD8 contributions mixed. Recipient TCR diversity dropped after transplant; expanded clonotypes rose from day 30 to 180.

Regarding this clone: Its specificity is not known.

Time point of the sample: recipient sample about 28 days before transplant, after cytoreduction. Recipients were bled about 28 days pretransplant and at posttransplant days 30, 100, 180. The TCR sequence derives from a woman aged 50 to 60 with acute myeloid leukemia. Some clones in this sample may be carry-over from other donors' samples. The V gene is TRBV30, the J gene TRBJ1-1; D may be TRBD1 (6 bases). This specimen consisted of peripheral blood mononuclear cells, obtained before stem cell transplant. This CDR3 is CAWSDRVRTEAFF. The CDR3 DNA is TGTGCCTGGAGTGACAGGGTGAGGACTGAAGCTTTCTTT.